Below, one T cell receptor beta chain is given with its context. Germline CDR1 is SGHRS and CDR2 is YFSETQ. This CDR3 spans 15 amino acids. V lost 0 bases and J 10 bases, leaving 17 bases between the germline ends. The sample comes from a study of blood T cell repertoires in COVID-19. Profiled with immunoSEQ multiplex PCR; TCRdb holds only in-frame clones, not every one. This table holds fewer than 350,000 clones, 75% to 90% found once. Sequenced input: PBMCs or T cells enriched from blood (not recorded which). This clonotype was obtained from a man between 25 and 39 years old who had recovered from COVID-19. The chain joins TRBV5-1 to TRBJ2-1; possible D gene TRBD1, 6 bases. CDR3 loop: CASSLVGGAPQEQFF. In DNA form, the CDR3 reads TGCGCCAGCAGCTTGGTTGGGGGCGCCCCGCAGGAGCAGTTCTTC.